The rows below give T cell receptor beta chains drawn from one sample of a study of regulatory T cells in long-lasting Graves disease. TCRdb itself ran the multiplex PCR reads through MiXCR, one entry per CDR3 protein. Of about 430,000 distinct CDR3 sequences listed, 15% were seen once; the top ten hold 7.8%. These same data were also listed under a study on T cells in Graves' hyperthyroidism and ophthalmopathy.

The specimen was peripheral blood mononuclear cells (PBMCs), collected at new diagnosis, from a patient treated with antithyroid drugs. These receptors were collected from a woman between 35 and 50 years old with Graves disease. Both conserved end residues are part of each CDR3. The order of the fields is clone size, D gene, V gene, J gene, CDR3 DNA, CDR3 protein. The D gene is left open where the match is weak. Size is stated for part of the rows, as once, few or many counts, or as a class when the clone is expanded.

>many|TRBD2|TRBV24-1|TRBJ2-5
TGTGCCACCAGTGATCCAGGGACTAGCGGGATTAAAGAGACCCAGTACTTC
CATSDPGTSGIKETQYF
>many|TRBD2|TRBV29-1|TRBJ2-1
TGCAGCTTAGGGACTAGCGGACCCGACTCCTACAATGAGCAGTTCTTC
CSLGTSGPDSYNEQFF
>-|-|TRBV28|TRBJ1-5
TGTGCCAGCAGTTTATTAGCAGATAATCAGCCCCAGCATTTT
CASSLLADNQPQHF
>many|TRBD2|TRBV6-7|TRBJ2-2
TGTGCCAGCGGGATTAGGGGACAAAGCACTAGCGGTGCGAACACCGGGGAGCTGTTTTTT
CASGIRGQSTSGANTGELFF
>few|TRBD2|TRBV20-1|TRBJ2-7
TGCAGTGCTAGAGATTCAGCGGGAGCCTACGAGCAGTACTTC
CSARDSAGAYEQYF
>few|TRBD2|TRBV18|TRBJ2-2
TGTGCCAGCTCACCCCTAGCGGAGACCGGGGAGCTGTTTTTT
CASSPLAETGELFF
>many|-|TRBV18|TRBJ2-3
TGTGCCAGCTCATTCCAGGGCGATACGCAGTATTTT
CASSFQGDTQYF
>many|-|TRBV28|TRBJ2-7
TGTGCCAGCAGAAACAGTCTACTATACGAGCAGTACTTC
CASRNSLLYEQYF
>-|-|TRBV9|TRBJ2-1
TGTGCCAGCAGCGTAGAAGGGGGTGGATCCTACAATGAGCAGTTCTTC
CASSVEGGGSYNEQFF
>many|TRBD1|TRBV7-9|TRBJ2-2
TGTGCCAGCGGCCGGGACAGGACCAACGGCGGGGAGCTGTTTTTT
CASGRDRTNGGELFF
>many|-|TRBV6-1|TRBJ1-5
TGTGCCAGCAGTGAAGCTACGGATCTTAGGCCCCAGCATTTT
CASSEATDLRPQHF